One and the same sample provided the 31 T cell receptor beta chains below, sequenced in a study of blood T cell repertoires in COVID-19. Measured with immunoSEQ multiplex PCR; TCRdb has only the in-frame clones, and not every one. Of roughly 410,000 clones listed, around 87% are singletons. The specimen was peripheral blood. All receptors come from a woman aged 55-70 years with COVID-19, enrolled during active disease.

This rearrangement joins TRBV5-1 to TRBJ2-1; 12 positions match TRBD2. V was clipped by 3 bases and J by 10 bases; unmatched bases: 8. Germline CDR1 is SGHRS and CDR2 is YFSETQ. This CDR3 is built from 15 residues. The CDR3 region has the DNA TGCGCCAGCAGCTCCCTAGCGGGGGGGCAGGGAGAGCAGTTCTTC. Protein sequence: CASSSLAGGQGEQFF.

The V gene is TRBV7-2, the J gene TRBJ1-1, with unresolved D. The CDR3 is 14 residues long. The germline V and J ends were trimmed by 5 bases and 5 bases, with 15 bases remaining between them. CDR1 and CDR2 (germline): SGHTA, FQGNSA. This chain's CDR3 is CASSEGNSGTEAFF. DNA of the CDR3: TGTGCCAGCAGCGAAGGCAACAGTGGGACTGAAGCTTTCTTT.

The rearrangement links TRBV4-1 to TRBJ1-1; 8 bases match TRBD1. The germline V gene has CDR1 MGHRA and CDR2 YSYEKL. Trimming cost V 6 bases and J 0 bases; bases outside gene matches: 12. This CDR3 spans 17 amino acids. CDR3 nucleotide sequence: TGCGCCAGCAGGTCTACAGGGGGGGGTTACTTGAACACTGAAGCTTTCTTT. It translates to CASRSTGGGYLNTEAFF.

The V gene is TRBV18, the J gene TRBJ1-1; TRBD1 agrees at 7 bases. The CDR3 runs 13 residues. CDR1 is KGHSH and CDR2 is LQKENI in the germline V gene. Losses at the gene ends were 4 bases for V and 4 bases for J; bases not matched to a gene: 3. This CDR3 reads CASSQGTVTEAFF. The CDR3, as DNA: TGTGCCAGCTCACAGGGGACAGTCACTGAAGCTTTCTTT.

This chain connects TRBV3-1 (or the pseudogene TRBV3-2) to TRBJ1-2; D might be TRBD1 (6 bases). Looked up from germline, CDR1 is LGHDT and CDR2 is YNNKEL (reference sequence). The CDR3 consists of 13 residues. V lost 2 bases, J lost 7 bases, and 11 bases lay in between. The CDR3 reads CASSQIRGSGYTF. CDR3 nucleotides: TGTGCCAGCAGCCAAATCAGGGGATCTGGCTACACCTTC.

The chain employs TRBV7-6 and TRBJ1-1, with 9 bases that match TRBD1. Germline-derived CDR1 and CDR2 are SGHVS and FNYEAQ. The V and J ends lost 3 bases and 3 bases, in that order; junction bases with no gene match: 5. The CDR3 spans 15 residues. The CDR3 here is CASSFKQGAYTEAFF. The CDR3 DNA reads TGTGCCAGCAGCTTTAAACAGGGGGCCTACACTGAAGCTTTCTTT.

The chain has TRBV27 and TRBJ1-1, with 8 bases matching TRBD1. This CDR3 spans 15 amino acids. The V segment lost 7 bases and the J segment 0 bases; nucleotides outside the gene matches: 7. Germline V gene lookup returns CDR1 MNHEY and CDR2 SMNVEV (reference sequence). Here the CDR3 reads CASTLRTGMNTEAFF. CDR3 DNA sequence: TGTGCCAGCACCCTAAGGACAGGGATGAACACTGAAGCTTTCTTT.

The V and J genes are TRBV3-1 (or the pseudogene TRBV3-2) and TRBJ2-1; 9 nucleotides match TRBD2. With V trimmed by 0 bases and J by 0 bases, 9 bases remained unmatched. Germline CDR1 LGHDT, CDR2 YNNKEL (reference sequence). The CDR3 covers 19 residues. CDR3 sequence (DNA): TGTGCCAGCAGCCAAGAGAGACTAGCGGCCAGTAGCTCCTACAATGAGCAGTTCTTC. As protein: CASSQERLAASSSYNEQFF.

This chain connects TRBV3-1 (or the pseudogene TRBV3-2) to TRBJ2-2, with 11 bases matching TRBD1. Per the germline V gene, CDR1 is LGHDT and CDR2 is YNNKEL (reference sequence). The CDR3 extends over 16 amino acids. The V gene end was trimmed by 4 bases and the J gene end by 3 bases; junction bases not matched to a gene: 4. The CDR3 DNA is TGTGCCAGCAGCCCATGGGACAGGGGGGACACCGGGGAGCTGTTTTTT. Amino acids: CASSPWDRGDTGELFF.

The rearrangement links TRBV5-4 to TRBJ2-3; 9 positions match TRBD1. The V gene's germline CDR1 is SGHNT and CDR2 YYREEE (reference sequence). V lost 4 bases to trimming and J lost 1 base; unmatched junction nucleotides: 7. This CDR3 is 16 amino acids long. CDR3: CASSPGQGLGTDTQYF. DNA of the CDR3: TGTGCCAGCAGCCCCGGACAGGGGTTGGGCACAGATACGCAGTATTTT.

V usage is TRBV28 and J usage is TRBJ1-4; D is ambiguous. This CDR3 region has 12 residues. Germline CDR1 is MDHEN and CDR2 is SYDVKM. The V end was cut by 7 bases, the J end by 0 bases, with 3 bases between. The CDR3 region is CASTTTNEKLFF. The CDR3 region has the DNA TGTGCCAGCACAACAACTAATGAAAAACTGTTTTTT.

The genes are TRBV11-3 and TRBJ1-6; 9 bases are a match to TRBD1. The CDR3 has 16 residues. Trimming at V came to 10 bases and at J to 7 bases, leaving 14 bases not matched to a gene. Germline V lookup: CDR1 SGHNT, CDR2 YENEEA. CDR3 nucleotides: TGTGCCACACGTAGGCCCGGGACAGGGAAAAATTCACCCCTCCACTTT. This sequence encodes CATRRPGTGKNSPLHF.

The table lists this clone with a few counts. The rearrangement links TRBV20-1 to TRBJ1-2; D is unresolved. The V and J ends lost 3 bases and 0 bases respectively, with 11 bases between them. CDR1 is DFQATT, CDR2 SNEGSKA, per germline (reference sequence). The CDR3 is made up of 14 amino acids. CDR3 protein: CSASRQTPNYGYTF. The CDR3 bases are TGCAGTGCTAGTCGGCAGACTCCTAACTATGGCTACACCTTC.

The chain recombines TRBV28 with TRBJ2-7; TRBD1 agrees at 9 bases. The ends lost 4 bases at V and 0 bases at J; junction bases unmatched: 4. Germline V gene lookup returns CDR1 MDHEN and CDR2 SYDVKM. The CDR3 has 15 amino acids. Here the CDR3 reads CASSSSQGASYEQYF. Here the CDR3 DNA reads TGTGCCAGCAGTTCCTCACAGGGGGCCTCCTACGAGCAGTACTTC.

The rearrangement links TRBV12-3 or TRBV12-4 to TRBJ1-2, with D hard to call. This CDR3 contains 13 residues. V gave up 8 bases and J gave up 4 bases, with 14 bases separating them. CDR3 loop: CASVRALGYGYTF. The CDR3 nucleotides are TGTGCCAGCGTGCGGGCCCTCGGCTATGGCTACACCTTC.

The CDR3 protein is CASGGGTGGPNTEAFF. CDR3 sequence (DNA): TGTGCCAGTGGGGGTGGGACAGGAGGTCCGAACACTGAAGCTTTCTTT. The rearrangement links TRBV19 to TRBJ1-1; 8 bases are a match to TRBD1. The CDR3 extends over 16 amino acids. Germline V gene lookup returns CDR1 LNHDA and CDR2 SQIVND (reference sequence). Trimming removed 8 bases from V and 1 base from J; junction bases left unmatched: 12.

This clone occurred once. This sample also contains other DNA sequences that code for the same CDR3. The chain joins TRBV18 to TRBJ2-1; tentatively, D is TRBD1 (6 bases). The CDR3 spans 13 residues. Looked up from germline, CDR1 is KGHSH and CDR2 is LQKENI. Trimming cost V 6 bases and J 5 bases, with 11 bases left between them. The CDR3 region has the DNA TGTGCCAGCTCCCCCGGACAGAACAATGAGCAGTTCTTC. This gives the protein CASSPGQNNEQFF.

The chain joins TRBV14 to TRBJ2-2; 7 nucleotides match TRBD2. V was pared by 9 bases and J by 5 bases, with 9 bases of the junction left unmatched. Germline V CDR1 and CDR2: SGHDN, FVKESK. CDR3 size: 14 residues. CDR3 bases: TGTGCCAGTTCTGCGGGGGTTTCTACCGGGGAGCTGTTTTTT. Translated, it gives CASSAGVSTGELFF.

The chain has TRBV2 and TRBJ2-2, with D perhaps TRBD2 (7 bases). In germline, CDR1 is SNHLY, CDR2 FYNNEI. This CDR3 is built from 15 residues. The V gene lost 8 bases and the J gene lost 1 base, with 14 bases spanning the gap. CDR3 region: CASAGGQGNTGELFF. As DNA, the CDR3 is TGTGCCAGCGCCGGGGGGCAGGGGAACACCGGGGAGCTGTTTTTT.

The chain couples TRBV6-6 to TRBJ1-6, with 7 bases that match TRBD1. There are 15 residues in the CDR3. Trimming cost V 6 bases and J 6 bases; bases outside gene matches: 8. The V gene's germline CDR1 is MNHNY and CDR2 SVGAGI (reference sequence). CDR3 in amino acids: CASRDTGAGNSPLHF. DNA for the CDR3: TGTGCCAGCAGGGACACAGGGGCGGGTAATTCACCCCTCCACTTT.

CDR3 sequence: CASSQNRGRNNEQFF. The CDR3 DNA reads as TGTGCCAGCAGCCAAAACAGGGGCCGCAACAATGAGCAGTTCTTC. The V call is TRBV4-2, the J call TRBJ2-1; 7 positions match TRBD1. CDR1 and CDR2 from the germline V gene are LGHNA and YNFKEQ. The CDR3 is 15 amino acids. The trim removed 2 bases at V and 5 bases at J, leaving 6 bases unmatched.

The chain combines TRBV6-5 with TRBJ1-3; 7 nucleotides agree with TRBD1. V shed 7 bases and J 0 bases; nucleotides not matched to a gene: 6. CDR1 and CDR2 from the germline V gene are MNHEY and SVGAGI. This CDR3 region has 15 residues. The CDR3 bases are TGTGCCAGCATCCAGGACAGGATCTCTGGAAACACCATATATTTT. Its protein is CASIQDRISGNTIYF.

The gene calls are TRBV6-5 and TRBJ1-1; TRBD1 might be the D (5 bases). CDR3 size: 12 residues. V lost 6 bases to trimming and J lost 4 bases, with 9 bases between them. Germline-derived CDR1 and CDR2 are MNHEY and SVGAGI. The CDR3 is CASRQTATEAFF. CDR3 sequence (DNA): TGTGCCAGCAGGCAGACAGCCACTGAAGCTTTCTTT.

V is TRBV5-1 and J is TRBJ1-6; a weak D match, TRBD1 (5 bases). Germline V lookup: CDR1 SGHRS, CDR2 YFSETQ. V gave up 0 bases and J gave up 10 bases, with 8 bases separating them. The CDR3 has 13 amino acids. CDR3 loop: CASSLEGASPLHF. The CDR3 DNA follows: TGCGCCAGCAGCTTGGAAGGGGCCTCACCCCTCCACTTT. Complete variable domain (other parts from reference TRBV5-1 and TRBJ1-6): KAGVTQTPRYLIKTRGQQVTLSCSPISGHRSVSWYQQTPGQGLQFLFEYFSETQRNKGNFPGRFSGRQFSNSRSEMNVSTLELGDSALYLCASSLEGASPLHFGNGTRLTVT.

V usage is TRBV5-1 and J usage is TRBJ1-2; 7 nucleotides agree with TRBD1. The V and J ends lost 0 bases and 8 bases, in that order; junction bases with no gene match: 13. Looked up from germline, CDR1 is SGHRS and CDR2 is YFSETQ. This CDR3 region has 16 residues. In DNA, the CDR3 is TGCGCCAGCAGCTTGGGATTGTCGCGACAGGGATCCGGCTACACCTTC. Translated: CASSLGLSRQGSGYTF. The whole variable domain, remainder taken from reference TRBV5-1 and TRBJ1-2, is KAGVTQTPRYLIKTRGQQVTLSCSPISGHRSVSWYQQTPGQGLQFLFEYFSETQRNKGNFPGRFSGRQFSNSRSEMNVSTLELGDSALYLCASSLGLSRQGSGYTFGSGTRLTVV.

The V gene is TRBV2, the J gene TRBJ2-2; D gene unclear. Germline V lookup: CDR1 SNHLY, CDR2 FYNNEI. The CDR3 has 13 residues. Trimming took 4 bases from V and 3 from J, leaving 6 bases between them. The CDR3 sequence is CASSVEYTGELFF. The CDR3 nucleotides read TGTGCCAGCAGTGTGGAGTACACCGGGGAGCTGTTTTTT.

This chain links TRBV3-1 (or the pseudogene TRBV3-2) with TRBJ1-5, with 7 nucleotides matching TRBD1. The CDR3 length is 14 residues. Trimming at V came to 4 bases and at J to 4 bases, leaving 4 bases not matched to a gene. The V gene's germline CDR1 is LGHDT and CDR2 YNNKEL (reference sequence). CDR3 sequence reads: CASSPGTANQPQHF. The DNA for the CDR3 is TGTGCCAGCAGCCCTGGGACAGCTAATCAGCCCCAGCATTTT.

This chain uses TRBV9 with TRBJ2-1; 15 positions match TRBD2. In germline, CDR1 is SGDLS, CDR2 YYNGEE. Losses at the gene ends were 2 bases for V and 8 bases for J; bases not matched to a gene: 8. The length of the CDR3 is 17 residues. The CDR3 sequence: CASSVRTSGGALDEQFF. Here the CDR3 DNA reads TGTGCCAGCAGCGTCCGGACTAGCGGGGGGGCCCTGGATGAGCAGTTCTTC. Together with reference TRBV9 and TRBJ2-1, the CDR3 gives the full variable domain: DSGVTQTPKHLITATGQRVTLRCSPRSGDLSVYWYQQSLDQGLQFLIQYYNGEERAKGNILERFSAQQFPDLHSELNLSSLELGDSALYFCASSVRTSGGALDEQFFGPGTRLTVL.

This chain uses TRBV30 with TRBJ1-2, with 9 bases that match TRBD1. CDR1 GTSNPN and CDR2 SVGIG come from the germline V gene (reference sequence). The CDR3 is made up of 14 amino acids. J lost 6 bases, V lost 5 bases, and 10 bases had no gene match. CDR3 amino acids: CAWAHDRGIDGYTF. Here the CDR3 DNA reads TGTGCCTGGGCTCACGACAGGGGGATTGATGGCTACACCTTC.

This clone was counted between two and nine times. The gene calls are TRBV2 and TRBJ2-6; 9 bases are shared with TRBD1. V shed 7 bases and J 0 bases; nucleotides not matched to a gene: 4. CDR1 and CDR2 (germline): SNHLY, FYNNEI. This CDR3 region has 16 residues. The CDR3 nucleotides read TGTGCCAGCACTCCGGGACAGGGCTCTGGGGCCAACGTCCTGACTTTC. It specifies CASTPGQGSGANVLTF.

CDR3 residues: CATTSRNTGELFF. The CDR3 DNA is TGTGCCACCACTAGCAGGAACACCGGGGAGCTGTTTTTT. The V gene is TRBV3-1 (or the pseudogene TRBV3-2), the J gene TRBJ2-2; D may be TRBD2 (6 bases). The CDR3 runs to 13 residues. V was clipped by 10 bases and J by 1 base, with 10 bases between them. Germline assignment: CDR1 LGHDT and CDR2 YNNKEL (reference sequence).